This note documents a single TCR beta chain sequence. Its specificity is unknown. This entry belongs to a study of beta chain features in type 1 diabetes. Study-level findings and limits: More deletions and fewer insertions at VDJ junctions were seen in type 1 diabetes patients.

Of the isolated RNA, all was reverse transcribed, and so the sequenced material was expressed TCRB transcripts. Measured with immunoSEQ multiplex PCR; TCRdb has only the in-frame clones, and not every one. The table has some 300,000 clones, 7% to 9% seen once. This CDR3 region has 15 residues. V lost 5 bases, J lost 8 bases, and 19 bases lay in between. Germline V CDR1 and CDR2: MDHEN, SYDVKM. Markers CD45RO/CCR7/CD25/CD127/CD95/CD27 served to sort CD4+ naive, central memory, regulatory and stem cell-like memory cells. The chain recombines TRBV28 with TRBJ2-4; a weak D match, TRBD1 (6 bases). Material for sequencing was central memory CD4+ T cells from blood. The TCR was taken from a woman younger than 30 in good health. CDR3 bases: TGTGCCAGCAGTATCCAGACAGGCCCACGGCACATTCAGTACTTC. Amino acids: CASSIQTGPRHIQYF. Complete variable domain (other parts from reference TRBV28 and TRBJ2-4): DVKVTQSSRYLVKRTGEKVFLECVQDMDHENMFWYRQDPGLGLRLIYFSYDVKMKEKGDIPEGYSVSREKKERFSLILESASTNQTSMYLCASSIQTGPRHIQYFGAGTRLSVL.